This T cell receptor beta chain is from a study of CD8 T cells in Susac syndrome. With random hexamers, 0.5 to 1 ug RNA was reverse transcribed. TCRdb re-called the immunoSEQ multiplex PCR reads through MiXCR, storing one row per CDR3 protein. This table has roughly 400,000 distinct CDR3 sequences, around 85% appearing once. V was cut by 2 bases and J by 2 bases, with 19 bases left in between. Per germline, CDR1 MNHEY and CDR2 SVGAGI. The CDR3 has 19 residues. The clonotype originates from a human donor with multiple sclerosis. The specimen sequenced was CD8+ T cells from PBMCs. This chain links TRBV6-5 with TRBJ2-6, with a possible D match to TRBD2 (6 bases). The CDR3 loop is CASSYGVQDYSPGANVLTF. CDR3 coding DNA: TGTGCCAGCAGTTACGGCGTGCAGGACTACTCTCCTGGGGCCAACGTCCTGACTTTC.